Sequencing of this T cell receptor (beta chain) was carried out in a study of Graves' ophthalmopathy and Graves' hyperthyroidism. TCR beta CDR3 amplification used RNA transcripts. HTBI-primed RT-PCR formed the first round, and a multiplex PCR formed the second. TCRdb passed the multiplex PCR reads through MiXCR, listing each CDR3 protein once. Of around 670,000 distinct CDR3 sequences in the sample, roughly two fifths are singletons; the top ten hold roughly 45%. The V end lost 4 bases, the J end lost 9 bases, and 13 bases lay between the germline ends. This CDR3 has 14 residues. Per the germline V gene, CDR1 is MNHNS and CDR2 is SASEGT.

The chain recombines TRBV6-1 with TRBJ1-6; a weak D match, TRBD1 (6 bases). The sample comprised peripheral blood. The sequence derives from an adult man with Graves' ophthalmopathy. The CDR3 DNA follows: TGTGCCAGCAGTGTAAACAGGGTCCGTTCACCCCTCCACTTT. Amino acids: CASSVNRVRSPLHF.